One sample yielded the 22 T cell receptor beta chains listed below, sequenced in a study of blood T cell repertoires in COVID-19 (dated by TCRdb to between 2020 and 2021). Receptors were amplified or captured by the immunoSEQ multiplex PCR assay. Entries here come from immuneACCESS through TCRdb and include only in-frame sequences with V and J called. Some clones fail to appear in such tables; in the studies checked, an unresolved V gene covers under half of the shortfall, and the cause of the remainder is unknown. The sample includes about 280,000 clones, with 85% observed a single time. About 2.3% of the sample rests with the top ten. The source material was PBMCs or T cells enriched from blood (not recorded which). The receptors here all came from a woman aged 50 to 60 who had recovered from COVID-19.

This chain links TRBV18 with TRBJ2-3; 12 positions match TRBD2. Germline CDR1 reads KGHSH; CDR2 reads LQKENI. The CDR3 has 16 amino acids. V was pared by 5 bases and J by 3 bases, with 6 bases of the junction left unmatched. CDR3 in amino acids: CASSTWTSGETDTQYF. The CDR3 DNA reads TGTGCCAGCTCAACGTGGACTAGCGGGGAGACAGATACGCAGTATTTT.

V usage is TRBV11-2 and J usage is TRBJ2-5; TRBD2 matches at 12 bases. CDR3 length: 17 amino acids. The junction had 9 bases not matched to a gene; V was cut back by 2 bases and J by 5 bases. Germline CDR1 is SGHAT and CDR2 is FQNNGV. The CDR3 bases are TGTGCCAGCAGCTTAAGACTAGCGGGGGTCAGAGGTGAGACCCAGTACTTC. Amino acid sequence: CASSLRLAGVRGETQYF. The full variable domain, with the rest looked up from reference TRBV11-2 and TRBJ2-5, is EAGVAQSPRYKIIEKRQSVAFWCNPISGHATLYWYQQILGQGPKLLIQFQNNGVVDDSQLPKDRFSAERLKGVDSTLKIQPAKLEDSAVYLCASSLRLAGVRGETQYFGPGTRLLVL.

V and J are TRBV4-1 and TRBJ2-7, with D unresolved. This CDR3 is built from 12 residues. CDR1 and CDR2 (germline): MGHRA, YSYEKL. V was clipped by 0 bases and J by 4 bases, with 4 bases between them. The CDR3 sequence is CASSQDLYEQYF. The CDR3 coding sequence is TGCGCCAGCAGCCAAGATCTATACGAGCAGTACTTC.

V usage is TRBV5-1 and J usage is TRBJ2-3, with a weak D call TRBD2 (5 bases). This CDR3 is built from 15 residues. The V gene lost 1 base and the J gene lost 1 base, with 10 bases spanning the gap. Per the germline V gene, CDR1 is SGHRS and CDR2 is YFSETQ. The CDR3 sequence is CASSLSFSGTDTQYF. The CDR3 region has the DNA TGCGCCAGCAGCTTGTCCTTTAGCGGCACAGATACGCAGTATTTT. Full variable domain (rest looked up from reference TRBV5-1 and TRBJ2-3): KAGVTQTPRYLIKTRGQQVTLSCSPISGHRSVSWYQQTPGQGLQFLFEYFSETQRNKGNFPGRFSGRQFSNSRSEMNVSTLELGDSALYLCASSLSFSGTDTQYFGPGTRLTVL.

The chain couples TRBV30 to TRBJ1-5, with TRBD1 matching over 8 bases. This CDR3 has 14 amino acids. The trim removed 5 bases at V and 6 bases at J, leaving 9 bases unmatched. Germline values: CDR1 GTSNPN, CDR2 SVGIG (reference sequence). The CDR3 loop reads CAWDRGRGSQPQHF. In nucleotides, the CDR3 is TGTGCCTGGGACAGGGGCAGGGGCAGTCAGCCCCAGCATTTT. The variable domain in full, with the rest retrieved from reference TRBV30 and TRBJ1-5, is SQTIHQWPATLVQPVGSPLSLECTVEGTSNPNLYWYRQAAGRGLQLLFYSVGIGQISSEVPQNLSASRPQDRQFILSSKKLLLSDSGFYLCAWDRGRGSQPQHFGDGTRLSIL.

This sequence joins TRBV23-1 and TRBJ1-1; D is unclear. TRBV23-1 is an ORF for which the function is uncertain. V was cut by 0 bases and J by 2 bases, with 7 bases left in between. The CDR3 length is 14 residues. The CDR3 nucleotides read TGCGCCAGCAGTCAATCTCGCACTAACACTGAAGCTTTCTTT. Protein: CASSQSRTNTEAFF.

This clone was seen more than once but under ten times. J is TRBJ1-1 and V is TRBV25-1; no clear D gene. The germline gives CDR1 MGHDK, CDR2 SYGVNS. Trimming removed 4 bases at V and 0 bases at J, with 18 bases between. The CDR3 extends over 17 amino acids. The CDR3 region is CASSGGEAVLMNTEAFF. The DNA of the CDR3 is TGTGCCAGCAGTGGGGGAGAAGCTGTCCTCATGAACACTGAAGCTTTCTTT.

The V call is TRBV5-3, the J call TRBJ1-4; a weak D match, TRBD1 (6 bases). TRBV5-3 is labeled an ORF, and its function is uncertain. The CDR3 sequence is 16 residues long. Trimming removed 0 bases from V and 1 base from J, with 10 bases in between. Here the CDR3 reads CARSLEEGGTNEKLFF. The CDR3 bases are TGTGCCAGAAGCTTGGAAGAAGGGGGAACTAATGAAAAACTGTTTTTT.

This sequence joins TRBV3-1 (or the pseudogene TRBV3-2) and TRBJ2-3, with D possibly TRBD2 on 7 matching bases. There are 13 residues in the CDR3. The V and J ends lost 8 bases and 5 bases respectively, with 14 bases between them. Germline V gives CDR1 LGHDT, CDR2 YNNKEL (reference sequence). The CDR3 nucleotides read TGTGCCAGCTCATGGGGGGGCAGAGATACGCAGTATTTT. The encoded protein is CASSWGGRDTQYF.

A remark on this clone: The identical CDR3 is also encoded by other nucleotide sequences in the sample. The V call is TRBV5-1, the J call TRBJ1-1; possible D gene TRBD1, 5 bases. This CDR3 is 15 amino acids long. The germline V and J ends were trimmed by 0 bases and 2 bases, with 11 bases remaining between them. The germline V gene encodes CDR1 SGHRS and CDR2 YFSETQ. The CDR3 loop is CASSLAGGTNTEAFF. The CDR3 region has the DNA TGCGCCAGCAGCTTGGCGGGGGGAACTAACACTGAAGCTTTCTTT. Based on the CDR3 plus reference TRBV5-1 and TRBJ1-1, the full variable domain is KAGVTQTPRYLIKTRGQQVTLSCSPISGHRSVSWYQQTPGQGLQFLFEYFSETQRNKGNFPGRFSGRQFSNSRSEMNVSTLELGDSALYLCASSLAGGTNTEAFFGQGTRLTVV.

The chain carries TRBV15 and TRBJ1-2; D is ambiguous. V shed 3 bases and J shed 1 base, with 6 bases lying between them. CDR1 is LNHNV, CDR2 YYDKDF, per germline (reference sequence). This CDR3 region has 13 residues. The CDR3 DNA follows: TGTGCCACCAGCAGCGGGGATAACTATGGCTACACCTTC. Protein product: CATSSGDNYGYTF.

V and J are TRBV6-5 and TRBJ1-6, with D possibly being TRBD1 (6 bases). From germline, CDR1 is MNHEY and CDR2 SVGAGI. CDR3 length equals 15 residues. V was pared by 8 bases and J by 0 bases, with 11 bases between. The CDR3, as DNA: TGTGCCAGCGCGCAGGGGAGCTCCTATAATTCACCCCTCCACTTT. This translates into CASAQGSSYNSPLHF.

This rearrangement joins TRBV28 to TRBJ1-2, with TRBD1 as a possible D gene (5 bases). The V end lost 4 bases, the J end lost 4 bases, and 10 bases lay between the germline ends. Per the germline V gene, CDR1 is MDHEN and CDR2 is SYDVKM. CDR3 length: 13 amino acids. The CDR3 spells CASSSLGGYGYTF. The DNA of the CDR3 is TGTGCCAGCAGTTCCCTGGGGGGCTATGGCTACACCTTC.

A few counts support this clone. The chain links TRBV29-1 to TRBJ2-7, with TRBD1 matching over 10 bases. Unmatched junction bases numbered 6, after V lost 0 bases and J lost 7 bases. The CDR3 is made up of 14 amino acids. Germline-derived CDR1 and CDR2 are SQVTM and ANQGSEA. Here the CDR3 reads CSVEDRDRGREQYF. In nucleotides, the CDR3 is TGCAGCGTTGAAGACCGGGACAGGGGTCGGGAGCAGTACTTC.

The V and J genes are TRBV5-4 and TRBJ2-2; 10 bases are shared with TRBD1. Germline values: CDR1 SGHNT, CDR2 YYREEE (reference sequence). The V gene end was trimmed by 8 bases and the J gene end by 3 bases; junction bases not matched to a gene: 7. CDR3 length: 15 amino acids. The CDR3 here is CASQTGTGDTGELFF. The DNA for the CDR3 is TGTGCCAGTCAGACCGGGACAGGGGACACCGGGGAGCTGTTTTTT.

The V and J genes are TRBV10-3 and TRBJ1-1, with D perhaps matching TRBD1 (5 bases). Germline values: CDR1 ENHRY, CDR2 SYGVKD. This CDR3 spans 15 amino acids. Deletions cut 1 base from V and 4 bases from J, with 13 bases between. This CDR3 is CAISEWGGTGTEAFF. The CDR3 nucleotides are TGTGCCATCAGTGAGTGGGGCGGGACGGGCACTGAAGCTTTCTTT.

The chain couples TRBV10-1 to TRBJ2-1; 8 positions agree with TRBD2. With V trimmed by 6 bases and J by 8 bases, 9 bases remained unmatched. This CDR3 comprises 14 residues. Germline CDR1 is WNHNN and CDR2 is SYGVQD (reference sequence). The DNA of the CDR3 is TGCGCCAGCAGCCCCAGCGGGGGTGTTCATGAGCAGTTCTTC. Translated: CASSPSGGVHEQFF.

Written as DNA, the CDR3 is TGCAGCGTTGAGGGGGACAGAAACACCGGGGAGCTGTTTTTT. Its translation: CSVEGDRNTGELFF. The chain recombines TRBV29-1 with TRBJ2-2; 7 bases are a match to TRBD1. Germline CDR1 reads SQVTM; CDR2 reads ANQGSEA. The CDR3 length is 14 residues. J lost 2 bases, V lost 3 bases, and 3 bases had no gene match.

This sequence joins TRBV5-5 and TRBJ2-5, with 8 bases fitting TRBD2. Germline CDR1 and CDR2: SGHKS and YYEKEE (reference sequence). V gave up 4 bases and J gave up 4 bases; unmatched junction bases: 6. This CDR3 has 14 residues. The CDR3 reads CASSPGGTRETQYF. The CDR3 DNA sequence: TGTGCCAGCAGCCCGGGGGGGACCCGAGAGACCCAGTACTTC.

This CDR3 reads CASSLGTGANYGYTF. For the CDR3, the DNA is TGTGCCAGCAGCTTAGGGACGGGAGCTAACTATGGCTACACCTTC. The rearrangement uses TRBV7-8 and TRBJ1-2; D is unresolved. This CDR3 contains 15 residues. V was shortened by 1 base and J by 0 bases, with 9 bases between the two germline ends. Germline V CDR1 and CDR2: SGHVS, FQNEAQ.

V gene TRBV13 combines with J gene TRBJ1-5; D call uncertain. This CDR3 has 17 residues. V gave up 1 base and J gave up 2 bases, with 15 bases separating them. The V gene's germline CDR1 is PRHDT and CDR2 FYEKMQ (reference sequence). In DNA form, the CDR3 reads TGTGCCAGCAGCTTAGCGGGGAATAGTTATGGCAATCAGCCCCAGCATTTT. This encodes CASSLAGNSYGNQPQHF.

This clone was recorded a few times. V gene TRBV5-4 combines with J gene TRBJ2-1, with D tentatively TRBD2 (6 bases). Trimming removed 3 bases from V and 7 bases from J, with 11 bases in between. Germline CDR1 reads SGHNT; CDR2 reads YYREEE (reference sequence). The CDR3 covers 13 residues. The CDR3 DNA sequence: TGTGCCAGCAGCTCCGGGACTCTTAATGAGCAGTTCTTC. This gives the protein CASSSGTLNEQFF.